The sequence of this T cell receptor beta chain was determined in a study of shared clonotypes between healthy human individuals. The protocol was immunoSEQ multiplex PCR, while the TCRdb copy is restricted to in-frame clones and leaves out a portion. This sample has roughly 2 million clones, with around 95% found just once. The V end was cut by 3 bases, the J end by 4 bases, with 13 bases between. Germline V lookup: CDR1 SGHTA, CDR2 FQGNSA. The CDR3 spans 14 residues. The chain employs TRBV7-2 and TRBJ2-7; unclear D gene. The sequenced material came from naive CD4+ T cells sorted from blood. The subset here: CD45RA+ positively selected. This TCR derives from a man between 18 and 35 years old in good health. The DNA of the CDR3 is TGTGCCAGCAGCTTTGGGCCGGCTGCTTACGAGCAGTACTTC. It encodes CASSFGPAAYEQYF.